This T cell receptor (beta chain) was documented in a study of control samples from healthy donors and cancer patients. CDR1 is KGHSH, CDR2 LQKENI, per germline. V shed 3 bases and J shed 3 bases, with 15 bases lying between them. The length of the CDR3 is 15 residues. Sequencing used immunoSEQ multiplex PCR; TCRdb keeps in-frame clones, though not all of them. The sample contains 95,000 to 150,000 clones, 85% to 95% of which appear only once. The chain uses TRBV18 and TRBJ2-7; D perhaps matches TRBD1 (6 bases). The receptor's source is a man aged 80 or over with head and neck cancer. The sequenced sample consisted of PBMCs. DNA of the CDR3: TGTGCCAGCTCACCCGGGGACAAAAGCAGCTACGAGCAGTACTTC. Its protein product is CASSPGDKSSYEQYF.